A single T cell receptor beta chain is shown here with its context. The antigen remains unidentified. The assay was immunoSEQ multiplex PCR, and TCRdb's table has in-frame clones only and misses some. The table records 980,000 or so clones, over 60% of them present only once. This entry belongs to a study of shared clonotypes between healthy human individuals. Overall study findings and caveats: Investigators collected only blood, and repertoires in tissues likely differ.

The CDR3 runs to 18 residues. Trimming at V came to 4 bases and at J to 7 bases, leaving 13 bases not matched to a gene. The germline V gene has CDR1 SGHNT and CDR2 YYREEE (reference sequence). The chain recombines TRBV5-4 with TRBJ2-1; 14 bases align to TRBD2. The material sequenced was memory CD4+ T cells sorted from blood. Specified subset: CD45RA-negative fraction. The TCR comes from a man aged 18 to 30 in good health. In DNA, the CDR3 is TGTGCCAGCAGCCAACTCCGTGCGGGACTAGCGGGAGATAATGAGCAGTTCTTC. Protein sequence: CASSQLRAGLAGDNEQFF.